The rows below give T cell receptor beta chains drawn from one sample of a study of radiotherapy plus CTLA-4 blockade in lung cancer. TCRdb keeps only in-frame clones here, not all; method: immunoSEQ multiplex PCR. The sample includes 84,000 or so clones, around 86% of them seen just once. Sequenced material: peripheral blood, taken from a patient treated with radiotherapy plus ipilimumab. The origin of the receptors is a human donor with non-small cell lung cancer that progressed on radiotherapy plus ipilimumab. Both conserved end residues are part of each CDR3. D genes are given only for firm matches.

TRBD1,TRBV5-1,CASSQTGTGGGEQYF
.,TRBV19,CASSIGFGYGYTF
.,TRBV5-1,CASSLDSVAESHSYEQYF
.,TRBV6-5,CASSLGGRVKETQYF
.,TRBV4-2,CASSQEQTSSYNSPLHF
TRBD1,TRBV28,CASSLEGQAQETQYF
.,TRBV5-8,CASRIDSYEQYF
.,TRBV18,CASSSLRLGETQYF
.,TRBV5-1,CASSPPATNEKLFF
.,TRBV11-3,CASSLDQLSELFF
TRBD2,TRBV9,CASSVASGPNTGELFF
.,TRBV5-8,CASSLDSSSYEQYF
TRBD1,TRBV5-6,CASSLVDRDAYEQYF
.,TRBV28,CASSFSVYGYTF
.,TRBV5-1,CASSLTRGGDTDTQYF
TRBD1,TRBV5-1,CASSSRQGWEQYF
.,TRBV5-8,CASSWGHMNTGELFF
.,TRBV2,CASSPLNEQYF
.,TRBV7-2,CASSLGGNTIYF
.,TRBV19,CASSQGAGVKLFF
TRBD2,TRBV27,CASSSGRGLAGHEQYF
.,TRBV5-5,CASSFGGETQYF
TRBD2,TRBV10-3,CATGLAGDPGQYF
TRBD2,TRBV4-3,CASSEGTSGFETQYF
TRBD1,TRBV29-1,CSVDLACQGVNSPLHF
.,TRBV4-2,CASSQEEWGSGYTF
.,TRBV30,CAWSVTENTEAFF
TRBD2,TRBV4-3,CASSRERELTNEQYF
TRBD1,TRBV7-2,CASSLAGGHRGAATEAFF
.,TRBV4-3,CASSQDYGSTYGYTF
.,TRBV4-1,CASSQEGTEAYEQYF
.,TRBV7-2,CASSPRGGAGVWEAFF
.,TRBV5-1,CASSQTGRSGANVLTF
.,TRBV11-3,CASSIRGATDTQYF
.,TRBV5-1,CASSLAGGTAYNEQFF
TRBD2,TRBV9,CASSVGAGGNTGELFF
.,TRBV5-1,CASSLGQTGGTEAFF
.,TRBV11-2,CASSLFPAPAYNEQFF
TRBD1,TRBV5-1,CASSLDQGAVNTEAFF
.,TRBV14,CASSQTSYGFGEQYF
.,TRBV4-1,CASSISPNEKLFF
.,TRBV7-2,CASSISRDGSYEQYF
TRBD1,TRBV7-2,CASRPQGAYEQYF
TRBD2,TRBV7-3,CASSLAGGTSTDTQYF
.,TRBV5-1,CASSLALGADYGYTF
.,TRBV4-3,CASSQDGGGATWEQYF
TRBD2,TRBV10-3,CAISRTSGSADTQYF
.,TRBV19,CASNNGDTEAFF
TRBD1,TRBV19,CASSDRAGEQYF
TRBD1,TRBV5-1,CASSPTGTGTGRDIQYF
.,TRBV5-1,CASSLRGAANEKLFF
.,TRBV11-2,CASSLDLLYEQYF